A selection of T cell receptor beta chains follows, all from one sample in a study of blood T cells in healthy people across ages. MiXCR was run by TCRdb on the 5' RACE reads, yielding one entry per CDR3 protein. The sample consists of about 570,000 distinct CDR3 sequences, roughly 29% of them appearing once. The material sequenced was blood. All receptors derive from a woman aged 70 to 79 in good health. Each CDR3 is given with its conserved first and last residue. The D gene is left open where the match is weak. For some rows the clone size is stated as once, few or many, or as a class when expanded; others skip it.

d_call	clone_size	j_call	v_call	cdr3_nt	cdr3_aa
-	-	TRBJ1-2	TRBV20-1	TGCAGTGCTGGAGCAGGGAGGTGGGTCTATGGCTACACCTTC	CSAGAGRWVYGYTF
-	-	TRBJ2-7	TRBV29-1	TGCAGCGTTGCGGCCGGAACCTACGAGCAGTACTTC	CSVAAGTYEQYF
TRBD2	few	TRBJ2-5	TRBV18	TGTGCCAGCTCACCACGTGTCAGCGGGGTGCGGGAGGAGACCCAGTACTTC	CASSPRVSGVREETQYF
-	-	TRBJ1-6	TRBV11-2	TGTGCCAGCAGGTCGGGCCCGACCGACTATAATTCACCCCTCCACTTT	CASRSGPTDYNSPLHF
TRBD2	few	TRBJ2-1	TRBV20-1	TGCAGTGCTAGAAAAGGACTAGCGGGGGTAAATGAGCAGTTCTTC	CSARKGLAGVNEQFF
-	few	TRBJ2-2	TRBV12-5	TGTGCTAGTGGTCGCGACAGAAACACCGGGGAGCTGTTTTTT	CASGRDRNTGELFF
-	-	TRBJ2-1	TRBV4-1	TGCGCCAGCAGCCCGGGTTTTCGCTCCTACAATGAGCAGTTCTTC	CASSPGFRSYNEQFF
-	-	TRBJ2-7	TRBV27	TGTGCCAGCAGTTCAAAGGGGTTTGGCTACGAGCAGTACTTC	CASSSKGFGYEQYF
TRBD2	once	TRBJ2-1	TRBV7-7	TGTGCCAGCAGCTTAGGGACTAGTCCGACCTACAATGAGCAGTTCTTC	CASSLGTSPTYNEQFF
TRBD2	few	TRBJ2-5	TRBV15	TGTGCCACCAGCAGAGATCTGTCGGTAGCGGGGTTACAAGAGACCCAGTACTTC	CATSRDLSVAGLQETQYF
-	-	TRBJ1-2	TRBV29-1	TGCAGCGTTGAGCTGGATTCCTTAGAGGATGGCTACACCTTC	CSVELDSLEDGYTF
-	few	TRBJ2-7	TRBV28	TGTGCCAGCAGTACCCTGACAGATTACGAGCAGTACTTC	CASSTLTDYEQYF
-	few	TRBJ1-5	TRBV20-1	TGCAGTGCTAGATCCCGGAATCAGCCCCAGCATTTT	CSARSRNQPQHF
-	many	TRBJ2-5	TRBV4-1	TGCGCCAGCAGCCAAGGGTCCCCCCAAGAGACCCAGTACTTC	CASSQGSPQETQYF
-	-	TRBJ1-5	TRBV21-1	TGTGCCCGACAGGGGAGATGGAGCGATCAGCCCCAGCATTTT	CARQGRWSDQPQHF
TRBD1	few	TRBJ1-1	TRBV5-6	TGTGCCAGCAGCTTGACTGACAGGGGGGCTTTCTTT	CASSLTDRGAFF
-	-	TRBJ2-5	TRBV15	TGTGCCACCAGCAGAGATGTGGCGGGGATGGAGACCCAGTACTTC	CATSRDVAGMETQYF
-	-	TRBJ2-3	TRBV9	TGTGCCAGCAGCACACGGACTAGCACAGATACGCAGTATTTT	CASSTRTSTDTQYF
TRBD1	-	TRBJ1-1	TRBV7-2	TGTGCCAGCGAAAGGGACAGGAACACTGAAGCTTTCTTT	CASERDRNTEAFF
-	-	TRBJ1-1	TRBV14	TGTGCCAGCAGCCGTTGGTTGAACACTGAAGCTTTCTTT	CASSRWLNTEAFF
-	-	TRBJ1-2	TRBV3-1	TGTGCCAGCAGCCCACGGGCAGGGGCAACCAACTATGGCTACACCTTC	CASSPRAGATNYGYTF
TRBD1	-	TRBJ2-7	TRBV20-1	TGCAGTGCCCGTAGGGATTGGGACAGGGACACCTACGAGCAGTACTTC	CSARRDWDRDTYEQYF